One sample yielded the 6 T cell receptor beta chains listed below, sequenced in a study of cytomegalovirus exposure and HLA in healthy donors. Use of 60 Vbeta and 13 Jbeta primers characterized the PCR. Measured with immunoSEQ multiplex PCR; TCRdb has only the in-frame clones, and not every one. The sample consists of 110,000 to 150,000 clones, 8.5% to 10% of them appearing once. Sequences were obtained from PBMCs. These receptor sequences come from a man over 45 in good health and CMV-seronegative.

This clone was recorded a few times. J is TRBJ1-1 and V is TRBV6-1; D unclear. The ends were cut back, 2 bases at V and 10 bases at J, with 14 bases in the middle. Germline lookup yields CDR1 MNHNS and CDR2 SASEGT. The CDR3 is 13 amino acids. CDR3: CASSESVVGLAFF. The CDR3 nucleotides read TGTGCCAGCAGTGAATCTGTGGTGGGCCTAGCTTTCTTT.

This clone has more than one count but fewer than ten. V gene TRBV7-8 combines with J gene TRBJ2-5; TRBD2 is a possible D gene (5 bases). The V end was cut by 0 bases, the J end by 9 bases, with 20 bases between. Per germline, CDR1 SGHVS and CDR2 FQNEAQ. The CDR3 is 16 residues long. The CDR3 reads CASSLAAASGQDPQYF. In DNA, the CDR3 is TGTGCCAGCAGCTTAGCGGCGGCCAGCGGCCAAGACCCCCAGTACTTC.

DNA of the CDR3: TGTGCCACCGCCGGGAGCGGGAGGATTTCGGGGGCCTACAATGAGCAGTTCTTC. It yields the protein CATAGSGRISGAYNEQFF. The genes are TRBV19 and TRBJ2-1, with 9 bases aligning to TRBD2. CDR1 LNHDA and CDR2 SQIVND come from the germline V gene (reference sequence). The CDR3 loop spans 18 amino acids. The trim removed 10 bases at V and 2 bases at J, leaving 18 bases unmatched.

This clone was counted a few times. The chain combines TRBV28 with TRBJ2-6; 9 bases line up with TRBD2. CDR1 MDHEN and CDR2 SYDVKM come from the germline V gene. The CDR3 totals 19 residues. The junction had 17 bases not matched to a gene; V was cut back by 10 bases and J by 1 base. The CDR3 coding sequence is TGTGCCACCCTACGCGCGGGAGGGCCCCTTCGATCTGGGGCCAACGTCCTGACTTTC. Protein sequence: CATLRAGGPLRSGANVLTF.

This clone was counted a few times. The gene calls are TRBV5-1 and TRBJ2-1, with TRBD2 identical over 15 bases. The CDR3 loop spans 16 amino acids. CDR1 SGHRS and CDR2 YFSETQ come from the germline V gene. The J segment lost 5 bases and the V segment lost 4 bases, leaving 4 bases of the junction unmatched. Here the CDR3 DNA reads TGCGCCAGCAGCCCGGGACTAGCGGGGGGTCACAATGAGCAGTTCTTC. This encodes CASSPGLAGGHNEQFF.

This clone was picked up a small number of times. The chain links TRBV7-3 to TRBJ2-5, with D perhaps matching TRBD2 (7 bases). Trimming took off 5 bases at V and 5 bases at J, with 18 bases between the two ends. Germline values: CDR1 SGHTA, CDR2 FQGTGA. The CDR3 sequence is 15 residues long. The CDR3 DNA sequence: TGTGCCAGCAGCCGAGAGGGGGGCGGGGGTGAGACCCAGTACTTC. It specifies CASSREGGGGETQYF.